This TCR beta chain was profiled in a study of cytomegalovirus exposure and HLA in healthy donors. Study conclusions and caveats: Among donors in an Asian-associated ancestry cluster, a later analysis reportedly found fewer N-insertions than the roughly 610-donor mean.

There are 16 residues in the CDR3. The V and J ends lost 2 bases and 5 bases respectively, with 19 bases between them. CDR1 MNHEY and CDR2 SVGAGI come from the germline V gene. Worth noting for this clone: Its antigen is still unknown.

The study ran its PCR with 60 Vbeta and 13 Jbeta primers. Generated by immunoSEQ multiplex PCR, the TCRdb table keeps only in-frame clones and is missing some. The data show 100,000 to 150,000 clones, about three quarters seen once. Sequencing was carried out using PBMCs. This TCR came from a woman aged 40 to 50 in good health and CMV-seronegative. The chain recombines TRBV6-5 with TRBJ2-7; TRBD2 might be the D (6 bases). CDR3 sequence: CASSYDTSLPGDEQYF. CDR3 DNA sequence: TGTGCCAGCAGTTACGATACTAGCCTACCTGGGGACGAGCAGTACTTC.